This TCR beta chain comes out of a study of shared clonotypes between healthy human individuals. Germline V gene sequence: CDR1 MGHRA, CDR2 YSYEKL. This CDR3 spans 16 amino acids. The ends lost 3 bases at V and 8 bases at J; junction bases unmatched: 11. Notes on this clone: Its antigen is as yet unknown.

Only CD45RO-negative cells positively selected for CCR7 counted as naive CD8 cells, so terminally differentiated effector memory CD45RA+ cells were excluded. Sequencing used immunoSEQ multiplex PCR; TCRdb keeps in-frame clones, though not all of them. The table has roughly 2,000,000 clones, over 85% seen once; the top ten hold less than 2%. Broader study findings: The study found 4.5% to 6% of naive CD4 clonotypes shared across several donors. It was anticipated that sequencing depth would influence how many clonotypes donors shared. Relative to clonotypes present in all four donors, those not shared had lower generation probabilities. The sampled material consisted only of blood, and tissue repertoires are likely to differ.

V gene TRBV4-1 combines with J gene TRBJ2-1; TRBD2 matches at 9 bases. Sequenced input: naive CD8+ T cells from PBMCs. This receptor was identified in a man aged 18 to 29 in good health. Some clones in this sample may be carry-over from other donors' samples. CDR3 region: CASSHPIAGVVHEQFF. As DNA, the CDR3 is TGCGCCAGCAGCCACCCAATAGCGGGAGTAGTCCATGAGCAGTTCTTC.